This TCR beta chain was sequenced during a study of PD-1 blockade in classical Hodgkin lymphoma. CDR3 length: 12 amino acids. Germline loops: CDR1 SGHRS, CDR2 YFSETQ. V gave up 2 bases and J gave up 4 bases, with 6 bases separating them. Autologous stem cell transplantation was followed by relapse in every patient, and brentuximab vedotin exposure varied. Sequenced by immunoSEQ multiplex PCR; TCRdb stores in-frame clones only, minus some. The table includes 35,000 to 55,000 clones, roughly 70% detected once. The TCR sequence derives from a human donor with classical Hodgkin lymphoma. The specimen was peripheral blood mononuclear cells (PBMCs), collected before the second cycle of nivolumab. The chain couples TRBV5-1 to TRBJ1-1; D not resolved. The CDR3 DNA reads TGCGCCAGCAGCTTATCCGGCACTGAAGCTTTCTTT. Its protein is CASSLSGTEAFF. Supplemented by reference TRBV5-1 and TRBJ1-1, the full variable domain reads KAGVTQTPRYLIKTRGQQVTLSCSPISGHRSVSWYQQTPGQGLQFLFEYFSETQRNKGNFPGRFSGRQFSNSRSEMNVSTLELGDSALYLCASSLSGTEAFFGQGTRLTVV.